This TCR beta chain was recorded in a study of regulatory T cells in long-lasting Graves disease. Time point denoted: newly diagnosed GD, antithyroid drugs for less than 3 months. The authors made the TCR library using RNA they extracted from PBMCs. Arm-PCR of CDR3 regions and iRepertoire HTBI primers were used to build TCR beta libraries. TCRdb analysed the multiplex PCR reads with MiXCR anew, one entry per CDR3 protein. The top ten hold 16% of the sample, which has about 470,000 distinct CDR3 sequences, under 15% seen once. The CDR3 runs 12 residues. CDR1 and CDR2 (germline): SQVTM, ANQGSEA. V was trimmed by 6 bases and J by 4 bases, leaving 12 bases between them. These data were also filed under a second study, of T cells in Graves' hyperthyroidism and ophthalmopathy.

The TCR sequence derives from a woman aged 25 to 45 with Graves disease. This specimen consisted of peripheral blood mononuclear cells (PBMCs), obtained at new diagnosis, from a patient treated with antithyroid drugs. This sequence joins TRBV29-1 and TRBJ1-1; D may be TRBD1 (6 bases). The CDR3 nucleotides are TGCAGCGTGGATGGACAGCGCACTGAAGCTTTCTTT. This translates into CSVDGQRTEAFF.